Listed below are T cell receptor beta chains from one sample, sequenced in a study of beta chain features in type 1 diabetes. This table comes from immunoSEQ multiplex PCR, and its TCRdb copy is limited to in-frame clones, with some not included. The sample has tens of thousands of clones, approximately 49% seen once. Sequenced: stem cell memory CD4+ T cells from blood. All receptors derive from a woman aged 30 to 39 in good health. Both conserved end residues are part of each CDR3. The D gene is left open where the match is weak. Where a row states a size, it is once, few, many or the class of an expanded clone; other rows omit it.

NA	16	TRBV10-2	NA	TRBJ2-1	TGCGCCAGCAGTGCAGGACAGCCGGCCTCCTACAATGAGCAGTTCTTC	CASSAGQPASYNEQFF
NA	15	TRBV28	NA	TRBJ1-1	TGTGCCAGCGGAACGGCAGGGGCTTCCTTACGTGAAGCTTTCTTT	CASGTAGASLREAFF
NA	15	TRBV18	TRBD1	TRBJ2-7	TGTGCCAGCTCACCCACGAGGACAGGGGTTGGTGAGCAGTACTTC	CASSPTRTGVGEQYF
NA	15	TRBV10-3	TRBD1	TRBJ2-2	TGTGCCATCAGTCAGCGGACAGGGAACACCGGGGAGCTGTTTTTT	CAISQRTGNTGELFF
NA	15	TRBV4-3	NA	TRBJ2-2	TGCGCCAGCAGCGCCGGGACTGCTAACACCGGGGAGCTGTTTTTT	CASSAGTANTGELFF
NA	16	TRBV7-7	TRBD2	TRBJ2-1	TGTGCTAGCAGCTGGCGTAGCGGGAGCTCCTACAATGAGCAGTTCTTC	CASSWRSGSSYNEQFF
NA	13	TRBV27	NA	TRBJ2-5	TGTGCCAGCAGGCGCGAGGTTAAGGAGACCCAGTACTTC	CASRREVKETQYF
NA	14	TRBV7-2	NA	TRBJ2-7	TGTGCCAGCAGGCTAGCGACCTCGGGGGACGAGCAGTACTTC	CASRLATSGDEQYF
NA	16	TRBV18	NA	TRBJ2-3	TGTGCCAGCTCACCACTTCCGGGCGGGTGGACAGATACGCAGTATTTT	CASSPLPGGWTDTQYF
NA	19	TRBV4-1	TRBD2	TRBJ2-5	TGCGCCAGCAGCCAAGGCGTGGGAGCGGGAGGGCCGTCGGTAGAGACCCAGTACTTC	CASSQGVGAGGPSVETQYF
once	14	TRBV5-4	TRBD2	TRBJ2-7	TGTGCCAGCAGCTCGGGACTAGCGGGACGCGAGCAGTACTTC	CASSSGLAGREQYF
NA	15	TRBV28	TRBD1	TRBJ2-5	TGTGCCAGCAGTAACCATGGGACAGGGCAAGAGACCCAGTACTTC	CASSNHGTGQETQYF
NA	14	TRBV9	NA	TRBJ1-2	TGTGCCAGCAGCGTAGGACAGGACAACTATGGCTACACCTTC	CASSVGQDNYGYTF
once	14	TRBV7-6	TRBD1	TRBJ1-3	TGTGCCAGCAGGACAGGGAACTCTGGAAACACCATATATTTT	CASRTGNSGNTIYF
NA	18	TRBV15	TRBD2	TRBJ2-2	TGTGCCACCAGCAGAGATTTGGTGACTAGCGGGAACACCGGGGAGCTGTTTTTT	CATSRDLVTSGNTGELFF
few	16	TRBV7-2	NA	TRBJ2-3	TGTGCCAGCAGCTTAGCTCCGAGCCCTAGCACAGATACGCAGTATTTT	CASSLAPSPSTDTQYF
few	13	TRBV15	TRBD1	TRBJ2-7	TGTGCCATCGCCGGGACAGGGAGTCCCGAGCAGTACTTC	CAIAGTGSPEQYF
NA	13	TRBV18	NA	TRBJ1-4	TGTGCCAGCTCATCCTCAACTAATGAAAAACTGTTTTTT	CASSSSTNEKLFF
NA	13	TRBV2	TRBD1	TRBJ2-7	TGTGCCAGCAGTTTCAGGGGGCAGAACGAGCAGTACTTC	CASSFRGQNEQYF
NA	15	TRBV25-1	TRBD1	TRBJ2-3	TGTGCCAGCAGTGATCGACAGGGAAGAAACGATACGCAGTATTTT	CASSDRQGRNDTQYF
NA	13	TRBV18	TRBD1	TRBJ1-2	TGTGCCAGCTCATCCCCGGGACAGTTTGAATTCACCTTC	CASSSPGQFEFTF
NA	14	TRBV5-6	NA	TRBJ2-3	TGTGCCAGCAGCCCGGTGGGGGGAACAGATACGCAGTATTTT	CASSPVGGTDTQYF
NA	13	TRBV7-9	NA	TRBJ2-7	TGTGCCAGCAGCTTAGGGGCGATTTACGAGCAGTACTTC	CASSLGAIYEQYF
NA	16	TRBV19	NA	TRBJ2-1	TGTGCCAGTAGTATGGACGGGAGACCCCCCCTCGTTGAGCAGTTCTTC	CASSMDGRPPLVEQFF
NA	15	TRBV25-1	NA	TRBJ1-3	TGTGCCAGCAGTGACAGATTCGTCGCTGGAAACACCATATATTTT	CASSDRFVAGNTIYF
few	18	TRBV5-4	NA	TRBJ2-6	TGTGCCAGCAGCTTGACGGGGCAGGGGAGTGCTGGGGCCAACGTCCTGACTTTC	CASSLTGQGSAGANVLTF
few	14	TRBV7-2	NA	TRBJ2-5	TGTGCCAGCAGCTTAATGGCAGGGGCCGAGACCCAGTACTTC	CASSLMAGAETQYF
few	13	TRBV18	NA	TRBJ2-3	TGTGCCAGCTCACCCGGGGACAAAAATACGCAGTATTTT	CASSPGDKNTQYF
once	16	TRBV5-1	TRBD1	TRBJ2-2	TGCGCCAGCAGCGCCACAGGGGGCTCGAACACCGGGGAGCTGTTTTTT	CASSATGGSNTGELFF
NA	14	TRBV2	TRBD1	TRBJ2-2	TGTGCCAGCAGTGAACAGGGGGTTACCGGGGAGCTGTTTTTT	CASSEQGVTGELFF
NA	13	TRBV7-3	NA	TRBJ2-3	TGTGCCAGCAGCCGGGTTACCTCAGATACGCAGTATTTT	CASSRVTSDTQYF
NA	11	TRBV25-1	NA	TRBJ2-7	TGTGCCAGCAGTTCTCTCTACGAGCAGTACTTC	CASSSLYEQYF
NA	17	TRBV5-1	NA	TRBJ1-6	TGCGCCAGCAGCTTAGGTGGATCGGGCTCCTATAATTCACCCCTCCACTTT	CASSLGGSGSYNSPLHF
few	15	TRBV6-5	TRBD2	TRBJ2-1	TGTGCCAGCAGGGCCCCCAGCGGGGGGTCGTATGAGCAGTTCTTC	CASRAPSGGSYEQFF
NA	15	TRBV23-1	TRBD1	TRBJ1-1	TGCGCCAGCAGTCAACCGACCGACAGGGGGACTGAAGCTTTCTTT	CASSQPTDRGTEAFF
few	13	TRBV6-6	TRBD1	TRBJ1-5	TGTGCCAGCAGTCCAGGGACAGGTCAGCCCCAGCATTTT	CASSPGTGQPQHF
NA	15	TRBV7-2	TRBD2	TRBJ2-2	TGTGCCAGCAGCTTAATGCCTAGCGGCACCGGGGAGCTGTTTTTT	CASSLMPSGTGELFF
NA	17	TRBV4-3	TRBD1	TRBJ1-1	TGCGCCAGCAGCCCTGGACAGGGGTTCGCGAAATCCACTGAAGCTTTCTTT	CASSPGQGFAKSTEAFF
NA	16	TRBV18	NA	TRBJ1-3	TGTGCCAGCTCACCACCCGGAGGGGTGGGTGGAAACACCATATATTTT	CASSPPGGVGGNTIYF
NA	14	TRBV29-1	TRBD1	TRBJ2-7	TGCAGCGTGGTCAGGTCAGACAGGGCTCACGAGCAGTACTTC	CSVVRSDRAHEQYF